Following are 5 T cell receptor beta chains from one sample sequenced in a study of cytomegalovirus exposure and HLA in healthy donors. The data were produced by immunoSEQ multiplex PCR, yet TCRdb's version contains in-frame clones alone and is incomplete. The sample has about 98,000 clones; more than 85% are singletons. Sequencing was performed on PBMCs. These receptors all come from a man younger than 30 in good health and CMV-seropositive.

The gene calls are TRBV7-9 and TRBJ2-7; possible D gene TRBD1, 6 bases. CDR1 SEHNR and CDR2 FQNEAQ come from the germline V gene (reference sequence). V lost 1 base, J lost 3 bases, and 10 bases lay in between. This CDR3 has 14 residues. The chain's CDR3 is CASSLVSGDYEQYF. The CDR3, as DNA: TGTGCCAGCAGCTTAGTTTCAGGGGACTACGAGCAGTACTTC.

In its sample, this clone was seen once. The chain combines TRBV19 with TRBJ2-7; 9 bases line up with TRBD2. This CDR3 spans 14 amino acids. Trimming took 5 bases from V and 6 from J; bases not matched to a gene: 8. Per the germline V gene, CDR1 is LNHDA and CDR2 is SQIVND (reference sequence). The CDR3 region is CASSLAGGPSEQYF. The CDR3, as DNA: TGTGCCAGTAGTCTCGCGGGAGGGCCCTCCGAGCAGTACTTC.

V and J are TRBV4-2 and TRBJ1-1, with TRBD1 matching over 7 bases. The junction had 4 bases not matched to a gene; V was cut back by 4 bases and J by 2 bases. This CDR3 has 14 residues. CDR1 is LGHNA and CDR2 is YNFKEQ in the germline V gene. The CDR3 nucleotides are TGTGCCAGCAGCCCCTACAGGGGTAACACTGAAGCTTTCTTT. This encodes CASSPYRGNTEAFF.

The V and J genes are TRBV10-3 and TRBJ1-2, with D possibly TRBD1 on 5 matching bases. V was trimmed by 0 bases and J by 1 base, leaving 12 bases between them. Germline V CDR1 and CDR2: ENHRY, SYGVKD. The CDR3 length is 16 residues. The CDR3 loop is CAISESQGPLNYGYTF. The CDR3 DNA is TGTGCCATCAGTGAGTCTCAGGGTCCTCTTAACTATGGCTACACCTTC.

This clone has a single count. The V call is TRBV5-4, the J call TRBJ2-5; D may be TRBD2 (6 bases). The CDR3 has 17 amino acids. Germline V gene sequence: CDR1 SGHNT, CDR2 YYREEE (reference sequence). Trimming cost V 4 bases and J 1 base, with 20 bases left between them. CDR3 nucleotides: TGTGCCAGCAGCCGTCAGTCCCCTTGGGACTTCCAAGAGACCCAGTACTTC. Translating it yields CASSRQSPWDFQETQYF.